This passage covers 12 T cell receptor beta chains from one sample sequenced in a study of CD8+ T cells in alopecia areata. RNA was isolated and reverse transcribed to cDNA, the sequencing template. Clones were sequenced by immunoSEQ multiplex PCR, and TCRdb holds only the in-frame ones, with some missing. The data hold 150,000 or so clones, with roughly three fifths observed a single time. Sequencing was performed on CD4+ T cells sorted from blood, taken at week 0. The receptors were gathered from a human donor with alopecia areata.

The chain is built from TRBV4-1 and TRBJ2-1, with D unclear. V lost 3 bases to trimming and J lost 0 bases, with 9 bases between them. The germline V gene encodes CDR1 MGHRA and CDR2 YSYEKL. There are 15 residues in the CDR3. The CDR3 spells CASSQKESSYNEQFF. In DNA, the CDR3 is TGCGCCAGCAGCCAGAAGGAAAGCTCCTACAATGAGCAGTTCTTC.

V gene TRBV18 combines with J gene TRBJ1-1; D is undetermined. Germline assignment: CDR1 KGHSH and CDR2 LQKENI. CDR3 size: 13 residues. The V and J ends lost 1 base and 4 bases respectively, with 7 bases between them. CDR3 in DNA: TGTGCCAGCTCACCACGCGGCAGCACTGAAGCTTTCTTT. Protein: CASSPRGSTEAFF.

In its sample, this clone was seen once. CDR3 protein: CASSPTGGDGYTF. The CDR3 nucleotides read TGTGCCAGCAGTCCTACAGGGGGCGATGGCTACACCTTC. The rearrangement links TRBV5-6 to TRBJ1-2; 9 nucleotides agree with TRBD1. Germline values: CDR1 SGHDT, CDR2 YYEEEE. V shed 5 bases and J 6 bases; nucleotides not matched to a gene: 5. CDR3 length: 13 amino acids.

This clone has only a few counts. The chain carries TRBV5-1 and TRBJ2-3; 8 bases fit TRBD1. Germline loops: CDR1 SGHRS, CDR2 YFSETQ. V lost 4 bases, J lost 8 bases, and 9 bases stayed unmatched. The CDR3 runs 14 residues. CDR3 in DNA: TGCGCCAGCAGCGACCCAGGGGGCTTAAGTACGCAGTATTTT. It translates to CASSDPGGLSTQYF.

This chain joins TRBV5-6 and TRBJ2-7; tentative D call: TRBD2 (6 bases). CDR3 length: 14 residues. CDR1 and CDR2 (germline): SGHDT, YYEEEE. V gave up 1 base and J gave up 3 bases, with 11 bases separating them. CDR3 sequence (DNA): TGTGCCAGCAGCTTGCGTGGGGGGATCTACGAGCAGTACTTC. This sequence encodes CASSLRGGIYEQYF. Full variable domain (outside the CDR3, taken from reference TRBV5-6 and TRBJ2-7): DAGVTQSPTHLIKTRGQQVTLRCSPKSGHDTVSWYQQALGQGPQFIFQYYEEEERQRGNFPDRFSGHQFPNYSSELNVNALLLGDSALYLCASSLRGGIYEQYFGPGTRLTVT.

Notes on this clone: An end of the junction differs from the germline gene, which may be a read error. This chain links TRBV30 with TRBJ2-3, with 7 bases lining up with TRBD1. The CDR3 contains 13 residues. Germline loops: CDR1 GTSNPN, CDR2 SVGIG (reference sequence). CDR3 sequence reads: CAWRDPGTVTQYF. The CDR3 DNA reads TGTGCCTGGAGGGACCCGGGGACAGTTACGCAGTATTTT.

The chain joins TRBV7-2 to TRBJ2-7; the D is unclear. The CDR3 is 13 residues long. CDR1 SGHTA and CDR2 FQGNSA come from the germline V gene. Trimming took off 4 bases at V and 0 bases at J, with 7 bases between the two ends. The CDR3 bases are TGTGCCAGCAGCTCGCTAGGCTCCTACGAGCAGTACTTC. This sequence encodes CASSSLGSYEQYF.

The rearrangement joins TRBV5-4 to TRBJ2-1; the D is unclear. Germline CDR1 SGHNT, CDR2 YYREEE (reference sequence). CDR3 size: 14 residues. V lost 3 bases to trimming and J lost 0 bases, with 7 bases between them. The CDR3 region is CASSSEDSYNEQFF. The CDR3 DNA reads as TGTGCCAGCAGCTCAGAAGACTCCTACAATGAGCAGTTCTTC.

J is TRBJ2-7 and V is TRBV4-1; D is ambiguous. The V gene's germline CDR1 is MGHRA and CDR2 YSYEKL. This CDR3 contains 15 residues. V shed 1 base and J shed 3 bases, with 13 bases lying between them. The CDR3 spells CASSQVGPLDYEQYF. For the CDR3, the DNA is TGCGCCAGCAGCCAAGTAGGCCCACTGGACTACGAGCAGTACTTC.

This clone was observed a handful of times. This rearrangement joins TRBV2 to TRBJ2-1, with D possibly being TRBD2 (5 bases). V lost 5 bases and J lost 5, with 13 bases in between. Germline assignment: CDR1 SNHLY and CDR2 FYNNEI. This CDR3 contains 14 residues. This chain's CDR3 is CASSRTSYHNEQFF. The CDR3 bases are TGTGCCAGCAGTAGGACTTCGTACCACAATGAGCAGTTCTTC.

This clone was seen a few times. V gene TRBV4-3 combines with J gene TRBJ1-5; D not certain. From germline, CDR1 is LGHNA and CDR2 YSLEER. Trimming removed 0 bases from V and 7 bases from J, with 7 bases in between. CDR3 length: 13 residues. CDR3: CASSQDGWQPQHF. The CDR3 DNA reads TGCGCCAGCAGCCAAGATGGGTGGCAGCCCCAGCATTTT.

In this sample, this clone turned up a few times. The chain combines TRBV30 with TRBJ1-2; D gene unclear. The CDR3 has 13 residues. V lost 0 bases and J lost 7, with 12 bases in between. Germline CDR1 reads GTSNPN; CDR2 reads SVGIG (reference sequence). The CDR3 DNA follows: TGTGCCTGGAGTGTACAAGGGTGGTCTGGCTACACCTTC. Its protein is CAWSVQGWSGYTF.